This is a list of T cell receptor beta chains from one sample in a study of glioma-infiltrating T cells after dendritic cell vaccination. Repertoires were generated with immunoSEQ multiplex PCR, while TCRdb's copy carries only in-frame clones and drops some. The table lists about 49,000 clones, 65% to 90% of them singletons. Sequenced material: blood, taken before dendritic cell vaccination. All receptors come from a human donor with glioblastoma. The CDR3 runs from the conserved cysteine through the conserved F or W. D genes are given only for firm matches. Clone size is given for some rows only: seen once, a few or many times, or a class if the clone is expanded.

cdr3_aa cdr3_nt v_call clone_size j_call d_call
CASSDGGTAYEQYF TGTGCCAGTAGTGATGGCGGAACTGCCTACGAGCAGTACTTC TRBV19 NA TRBJ2-7 NA
CASSLGETGLNTIYF TGTGCCAGCAGCTTAGGGGAGACAGGGTTAAACACCATATATTTT TRBV7-2 NA TRBJ1-3 TRBD1
CASSVRGGNGEQYF TGTGCCAGCAGCGTACGCGGGGGTAACGGCGAGCAGTACTTC TRBV9 NA TRBJ2-7 TRBD2
CASSFALPGTSGSYEQYF TGTGCCAGCAGCTTCGCTCTTCCCGGGACTAGCGGCTCCTACGAGCAGTACTTC TRBV5-8 NA TRBJ2-7 TRBD2
CAISEADTQYF TGTGCCATCTCCGAGGCGGATACGCAGTATTTT TRBV10-3 NA TRBJ2-3 NA
CASRAGPRSEKLFF TGTGCCAGCAGAGCGGGCCCACGTAGTGAAAAACTGTTTTTT TRBV19 NA TRBJ1-4 NA
CASSPTGNTEAFF TGTGCCAGCAGCCCTACAGGGAACACTGAAGCTTTCTTT TRBV5-6 NA TRBJ1-1 NA
CASSLTGELKETQYF TGCGCCAGCAGCTTAACAGGAGAACTAAAAGAGACCCAGTACTTC TRBV5-1 NA TRBJ2-5 NA
CAWSVLAGGGIYNEQFF TGTGCCTGGAGTGTACTAGCTGGCGGGGGGATTTACAATGAGCAGTTCTTC TRBV30 NA TRBJ2-1 TRBD2
CASSLMGGYEQYF TGTGCCAGCAGCTTGATGGGGGGCTACGAGCAGTACTTC TRBV5-6 NA TRBJ2-7 NA
CASSEAPPKKRGGGGYTF TGTGCCAGCAGTGAAGCCCCACCCAAAAAAAGGGGGGGAGGAGGCTACACCTTC TRBV6-1 NA TRBJ1-2 NA
CASSLEAALDEQFF TGTGCCAGCAGCTTAGAGGCAGCGTTGGATGAGCAGTTCTTC TRBV7-2 NA TRBJ2-1 NA
CASSFKGSSGGEQFF TGTGCCAGCAGCTTTAAAGGGTCTAGCGGGGGTGAGCAGTTCTTC TRBV11-3 NA TRBJ2-1 TRBD2
CASSHGKTSGYQETQYF TGTGCCAGCAGCCATGGGAAGACTAGCGGCTACCAAGAGACCCAGTACTTC TRBV7-9 NA TRBJ2-5 TRBD2
CASSSRGDHTDTQYF TGTGCCAGCAGCTCGCGCGGGGATCACACAGATACGCAGTATTTT TRBV5-4 NA TRBJ2-3 NA
CAIQGIGVYEQYF TGTGCCATCCAGGGGATCGGGGTGTACGAGCAGTACTTC TRBV6-1 NA TRBJ2-7 NA
CASSLASVSTDTQYF TGCGCCAGCAGCTTGGCTAGCGTGAGTACAGATACGCAGTATTTT TRBV5-1 NA TRBJ2-3 NA
CASGRSLAASYEQYF TGTGCCAGCGGACGTTCTCTAGCGGCCTCCTACGAGCAGTACTTC TRBV27 NA TRBJ2-7 TRBD2
CASSLLLLQGTQHF TGTGCCAGCAGCTTACTGTTACTACAGGGCACCCAGCATTTT TRBV7-9 NA TRBJ1-5 NA
CASSWDRYQPQHF TGTGCCAGCAGCTGGGACAGGTATCAGCCCCAGCATTTT TRBV7-9 NA TRBJ1-5 TRBD1
CASSGRDKEEANEQFF TGTGCCAGCAGCGGTCGGGACAAGGAGGAAGCCAATGAGCAGTTCTTC TRBV9 NA TRBJ2-1 NA
CASSPDKNTEAFF TGTGCCAGCTCACCCGACAAGAACACTGAAGCTTTCTTT TRBV18 NA TRBJ1-1 NA
CALQRGTEAFF TGTGCCCTCCAGCGGGGTACTGAAGCTTTCTTT TRBV28 NA TRBJ1-1 NA
CASSLGGRTEAFF TGCGCCAGCAGCCTGGGGGGGCGAACTGAAGCTTTCTTT TRBV5-1 NA TRBJ1-1 NA
CASSLAHLSGGGTEAFF TGTGCCAGCAGCTTAGCGCATTTATCAGGGGGCGGCACTGAAGCTTTCTTT TRBV7-2 NA TRBJ1-1 TRBD1
CASSLGRLYQPQHF TGTGCCAGCAGTTTGGGCCGGTTATATCAGCCCCAGCATTTT TRBV27 NA TRBJ1-5 NA
CASRRTGKNEKLFF TGTGCCAGCAGAAGGACAGGAAAGAATGAAAAACTGTTTTTT TRBV6-6 once TRBJ1-4 TRBD1
CAWRGGAGANVLTF TGTGCCTGGAGGGGGGGGGCAGGGGCCAACGTCCTGACTTTC TRBV30 once TRBJ2-6 NA
CASSLPRDRQETQYF TGTGCCAGCAGTTTACCCCGGGACAGGCAAGAGACCCAGTACTTC TRBV6-6 NA TRBJ2-5 TRBD1
CASSPDRAPDYEQYF TGTGCCAGCTCACCGGACAGGGCGCCCGACTACGAGCAGTACTTC TRBV18 NA TRBJ2-7 TRBD1
CATFHQGDTQYF TGCGCCACCTTCCACCAGGGTGATACGCAGTATTTT TRBV10-2 NA TRBJ2-3 NA
CASSRASGGTGELFF TGTGCCAGCAGTCGAGCAAGCGGCGGCACCGGGGAGCTGTTTTTT TRBV6-1 NA TRBJ2-2 NA
CASSLADSRDEQFF TGCGCCAGCAGCTTGGCCGACTCTAGAGATGAGCAGTTCTTC TRBV5-1 few TRBJ2-1 NA
CASSQDTTSGKGEQFF TGTGCCAGCAGCCAAGATACGACTAGCGGGAAAGGTGAGCAGTTCTTC TRBV14 NA TRBJ2-1 TRBD2
CASSQARLSSGNTIYF TGCGCCAGCAGCCAAGCCCGACTGAGCTCTGGAAACACCATATATTTT TRBV4-3 NA TRBJ1-3 NA
CSAGQGWTEAFF TGCAGCGCTGGACAGGGTTGGACTGAAGCTTTCTTT TRBV29-1 NA TRBJ1-1 TRBD1
CASTPYNTGELFF TGTGCCAGCACCCCTTATAACACCGGGGAGCTGTTTTTT TRBV9 NA TRBJ2-2 NA
CASSLDRPRLGYGYTF TGTGCCAGCAGCTTAGATCGACCCAGACTAGGCTATGGCTACACCTTC TRBV7-8 NA TRBJ1-2 NA